A single sample is the source of the 18 T cell receptor beta chains below, sequenced in a study of shared clonotypes between healthy human individuals. Clones were read by immunoSEQ multiplex PCR, and TCRdb kept only the in-frame ones, dropping some. The top ten hold about 0.064% of the sample, which has approximately 500,000 clones, 96% seen once. The sample taken for sequencing was naive CD4+ T cells sorted from blood. Subset denoted: CD45RA+ positively selected. The receptors derive from a woman between 25 and 40 years old in good health.

The chain recombines TRBV6-5 with TRBJ2-7, with D possibly called TRBD1 or TRBD2 (5 bases each). The germline V gene encodes CDR1 MNHEY and CDR2 SVGAGI. V shed 6 bases and J shed 2 bases, with 11 bases lying between them. This CDR3 is built from 13 residues. CDR3 loop: CASSRDGPYEQYF. CDR3 in DNA: TGTGCCAGCAGCCGGGACGGGCCCTACGAGCAGTACTTC.

V is TRBV2 and J is TRBJ2-7; D is undetermined. Germline CDR1 is SNHLY and CDR2 is FYNNEI. This CDR3 has 15 residues. Deletions cut 5 bases from V and 0 bases from J, with 14 bases between. CDR3 bases: TGTGCCAGCAGTACGGGCCAGAGAACCTCCTACGAGCAGTACTTC. This encodes CASSTGQRTSYEQYF.

This chain links TRBV5-1 with TRBJ1-5, with D unclear. Germline V gene data show CDR1 as SGHRS and CDR2 as YFSETQ. The germline V and J ends were trimmed by 5 bases and 4 bases, with 10 bases remaining between them. The CDR3 is 13 residues long. The CDR3 loop is CASRETVNQPQHF. In DNA form, the CDR3 reads TGCGCCAGCAGAGAGACGGTTAATCAGCCCCAGCATTTT.

The V and J genes are TRBV6-5 and TRBJ2-7; 9 nucleotides line up with TRBD2. The CDR3 extends over 16 amino acids. The germline gives CDR1 MNHEY, CDR2 SVGAGI. The ends lost 0 bases at V and 2 bases at J; junction bases unmatched: 5. The CDR3 protein is CASSYSSGSVPYEQYF. In nucleotides, the CDR3 is TGTGCCAGCAGTTACTCTAGCGGGAGCGTTCCCTACGAGCAGTACTTC.

The chain couples TRBV7-2 to TRBJ2-2; D is unresolved. Trimming shortened V by 3 bases and J by 6 bases, and 14 bases separated the two germline ends. The germline CDR1 and CDR2 sequences are SGHTA and FQGNSA. The CDR3 has 15 amino acids. The CDR3 bases are TGTGCCAGCAGCTTGTTAAAGCGCCGGTCCGGGGAGCTGTTTTTT. It is translated as CASSLLKRRSGELFF.

This clone has a single count. CDR3 sequence: CASSEFRGGYNEQFF. In DNA, the CDR3 is TGTGCCAGCAGTGAATTCCGGGGGGGGTACAATGAGCAGTTCTTC. The chain recombines TRBV2 with TRBJ2-1; 8 positions agree with TRBD2. The CDR3 is made up of 15 amino acids. With 2 bases clipped from V and 4 bases from J, the junction kept 4 bases outside the gene matches. Per germline, CDR1 SNHLY and CDR2 FYNNEI.

CDR3 DNA: TGTGCCAGCAGGGCTATGAGGGGCGGGAACACTGAAGCTTTCTTT. Its translation: CASRAMRGGNTEAFF. This chain uses TRBV28 with TRBJ1-1; maybe TRBD1 (5 bases). CDR1 is MDHEN, CDR2 SYDVKM, per germline. V shed 6 bases and J shed 1 base, with 15 bases lying between them. This CDR3 has 15 amino acids.

This chain connects TRBV5-1 to TRBJ2-3; TRBD2 aligns across 10 bases. Trimming removed 3 bases from V and 3 bases from J; junction bases left unmatched: 10. Germline assignment: CDR1 SGHRS and CDR2 YFSETQ. The CDR3 consists of 17 residues. The CDR3 here is CASSSWTSGERTDTQYF. CDR3 sequence (DNA): TGCGCCAGCAGCTCTTGGACTAGCGGAGAAAGGACAGATACGCAGTATTTT.

The J gene is TRBJ2-2, the V gene TRBV5-4; D is possibly TRBD2 (6 bases). The CDR3 consists of 14 residues. Germline V gene data show CDR1 as SGHNT and CDR2 as YYREEE (reference sequence). Trimming left V 4 bases short and J 7 bases short, with 14 bases between. The CDR3 loop reads CASSREKVVGELFF. The CDR3 region has the DNA TGTGCCAGCAGCCGGGAGAAGGTAGTCGGGGAGCTGTTTTTT.

J is TRBJ2-2 and V is TRBV4-1, with D unclear. The CDR3 has 11 amino acids. V was shortened by 1 base and J by 6 bases, with 0 bases between the two germline ends. The V gene's germline CDR1 is MGHRA and CDR2 YSYEKL. The CDR3 loop reads CASSQAGELFF. The DNA for the CDR3 is TGCGCCAGCAGCCAAGCCGGGGAGCTGTTTTTT.

Here the CDR3 DNA reads TGTGCCAGCAGCGCCGGGGACAGAGCCTATGGCTACACCTTC. The encoded protein is CASSAGDRAYGYTF. V is TRBV6-1 and J is TRBJ1-2, with TRBD1 identical over 7 bases. CDR3 length: 14 residues. Germline CDR1 MNHNS, CDR2 SASEGT. The V gene end was trimmed by 6 bases and the J gene end by 4 bases; junction bases not matched to a gene: 8.

This chain uses TRBV10-3 with TRBJ1-2; no firm D call. This CDR3 is built from 15 residues. The ends were cut back, 3 bases at V and 8 bases at J, with 19 bases in the middle. The V gene's germline CDR1 is ENHRY and CDR2 SYGVKD. The CDR3 DNA sequence: TGTGCCATCAGTGACAAACCCGGGCCCCTAGAAGGCTACACCTTC. Its protein is CAISDKPGPLEGYTF.

The chain uses TRBV28 and TRBJ1-4; 9 nucleotides agree with TRBD1. This CDR3 contains 16 residues. From germline, CDR1 is MDHEN and CDR2 SYDVKM. With 5 bases clipped from V and 8 bases from J, the junction kept 12 bases outside the gene matches. The CDR3 region is CASSGSGQGTGEKLFF. The CDR3 bases are TGTGCCAGCAGTGGGTCGGGACAGGGAACAGGGGAAAAACTGTTTTTT.

The chain joins TRBV7-8 to TRBJ2-7; no clear D. Germline V lookup: CDR1 SGHVS, CDR2 FQNEAQ. The CDR3 spans 14 residues. Trimming took 0 bases from V and 7 from J, leaving 13 bases between them. This CDR3 is CASSLAYLLREQYF. CDR3 DNA sequence: TGTGCCAGCAGCTTAGCGTACTTATTACGAGAGCAGTACTTC.

The chain couples TRBV4-2 to TRBJ2-3, with D unresolved. The ends were cut back, 2 bases at V and 1 base at J, with 4 bases in the middle. Per the germline V gene, CDR1 is LGHNA and CDR2 is YNFKEQ. The CDR3 contains 13 residues. Here the CDR3 DNA reads TGTGCCAGCAGCCAACCCGGCACAGATACGCAGTATTTT. It yields the protein CASSQPGTDTQYF.

The genes are TRBV6-5 and TRBJ2-1, with D possibly being TRBD2 (6 bases). This CDR3 is built from 16 residues. Per germline, CDR1 MNHEY and CDR2 SVGAGI. Trimming removed 2 bases from V and 6 bases from J, with 17 bases in between. The CDR3 loop is CASSYVGLGGFNEQFF. The CDR3 nucleotides are TGTGCCAGCAGTTACGTGGGTCTTGGGGGGTTCAATGAGCAGTTCTTC.

V is TRBV5-1 and J is TRBJ1-2; D is perhaps TRBD1 (5 bases). V was trimmed by 4 bases and J by 7 bases, leaving 17 bases between them. Per germline, CDR1 SGHRS and CDR2 YFSETQ. The CDR3 contains 14 residues. CDR3 sequence: CASSPRSDSPGYTF. DNA of the CDR3: TGCGCCAGCAGCCCCCGTAGCGACAGCCCTGGCTACACCTTC. The variable domain in full, with the rest retrieved from reference TRBV5-1 and TRBJ1-2, is KAGVTQTPRYLIKTRGQQVTLSCSPISGHRSVSWYQQTPGQGLQFLFEYFSETQRNKGNFPGRFSGRQFSNSRSEMNVSTLELGDSALYLCASSPRSDSPGYTFGSGTRLTVV.

Details on this clone: At one of its ends the junction is not consistent with the germline gene, which may arise from a read error. V usage is TRBV9 and J usage is TRBJ2-7; TRBD2 matches 7 bases. CDR3 size: 13 residues. In germline, CDR1 is SGDLS, CDR2 YYNGEE. The CDR3 here is CASSVEVATSMNF. As DNA, the CDR3 is TGTGCCAGCAGCGTAGAGGTAGCGACTAGCATGAACTTC. The full variable domain, its missing parts supplied by reference TRBV9 and TRBJ2-7, is DSGVTQTPKHLITATGQRVTLRCSPRSGDLSVYWYQQSLDQGLQFLIQYYNGEERAKGNILERFSAQQFPDLHSELNLSSLELGDSALYFCASSVEVATSMNFGPGTRLTVT.